This T cell receptor beta chain comes out of a study of regulatory T cells in long-lasting Graves disease. This clonotype was observed at least ten times. The V gene lost 1 base and the J gene lost 8 bases, with 11 bases spanning the gap. CDR3 length: 13 amino acids. From germline, CDR1 is SGHTA and CDR2 FQGNSA. As for time point: newly diagnosed GD, antithyroid drugs for less than 3 months. Construction of the TCR library relied on RNA isolated from PBMCs. TCR beta libraries were built with iRepertoire HTBI primers and Arm-PCR of CDR3 regions. In TCRdb, the multiplex PCR reads were re-called with MiXCR into one record per CDR3 protein. The repertoire holds 200,000 to 250,000 distinct CDR3 sequences, about 19% seen once, with 12% in the top ten. These data were also filed under a second study, of T cells in Graves' hyperthyroidism and ophthalmopathy.

The sample here was peripheral blood mononuclear cells (PBMCs), taken at new diagnosis, from a patient treated with antithyroid drugs. This rearrangement joins TRBV7-2 to TRBJ1-2; D gene ambiguous. This TCR derives from a woman in her twenties or thirties with Graves disease. CDR3 nucleotide sequence: TGTGCCAGCAGCTTAGGGGTGGGGAGCGGCTACACCTTC. It specifies CASSLGVGSGYTF. Drawing the rest from reference TRBV7-2 and TRBJ1-2, the complete variable domain is GAGVSQSPSNKVTEKGKDVELRCDPISGHTALYWYRQSLGQGLEFLIYFQGNSAPDKSGLPSDRFSAERTGGSVSTLTIQRTQQEDSAVYLCASSLGVGSGYTFGSGTRLTVV.